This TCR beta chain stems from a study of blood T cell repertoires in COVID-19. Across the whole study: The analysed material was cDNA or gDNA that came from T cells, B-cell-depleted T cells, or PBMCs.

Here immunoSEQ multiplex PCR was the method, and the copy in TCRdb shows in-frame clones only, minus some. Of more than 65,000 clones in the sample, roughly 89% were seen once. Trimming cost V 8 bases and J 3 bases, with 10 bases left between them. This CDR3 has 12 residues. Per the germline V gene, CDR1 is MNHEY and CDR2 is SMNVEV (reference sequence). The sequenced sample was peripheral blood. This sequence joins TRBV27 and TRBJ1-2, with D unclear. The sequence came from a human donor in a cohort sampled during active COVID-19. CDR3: CASVSVDYGYTF. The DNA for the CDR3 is TGTGCCAGCGTTTCGGTGGACTATGGCTACACCTTC.